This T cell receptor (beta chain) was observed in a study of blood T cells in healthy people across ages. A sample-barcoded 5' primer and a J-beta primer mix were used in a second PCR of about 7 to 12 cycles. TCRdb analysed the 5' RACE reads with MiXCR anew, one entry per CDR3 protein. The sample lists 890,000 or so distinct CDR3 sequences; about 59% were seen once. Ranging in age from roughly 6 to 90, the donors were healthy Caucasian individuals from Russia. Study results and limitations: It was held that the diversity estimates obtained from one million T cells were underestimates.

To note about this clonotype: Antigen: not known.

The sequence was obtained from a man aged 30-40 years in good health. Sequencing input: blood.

CDR3 in DNA: TGTGCCACCCGACAGGGGACGAACACCGGGGAGCTGTTTTTT. It encodes CATRQGTNTGELFF. This sequence joins TRBV6-4 and TRBJ2-2; 8 bases agree with TRBD1. The germline CDR1 and CDR2 sequences are MRHNA and SNTAGT. J lost 0 bases, V lost 10 bases, and 4 bases had no gene match. CDR3 size: 14 residues.